The 18 T cell receptor beta chains listed next were all sequenced from one sample in a study of memory B cells and T cells in multiple sclerosis. Their cognate antigens are unknown. CFSE-dim autoproliferating and CFSE-high non-proliferating T cells from unstimulated culture were sequenced separately. Pooled replicate wells came from around 5x10^7 CFSE-labeled PBMCs cultured around seven days without stimulus. Profiling relied on immunoSEQ multiplex PCR, and the TCRdb table lists in-frame clones only, not all of them. This table has 46,000 or so clones, more than 65% appearing once. Sequencing input: PBMCs from blood kept in culture. These receptors came from a human donor with multiple sclerosis.

The rearrangement joins TRBV2 to TRBJ1-1; D might be TRBD1 (5 bases). V shed 1 base and J shed 4 bases, with 13 bases lying between them. CDR1 is SNHLY and CDR2 is FYNNEI in the germline V gene. This CDR3 is built from 15 residues. Written as DNA, the CDR3 is TGTGCCAGCAGTGAAGGTGGGAGGGGTGGCACTGAAGCTTTCTTT. This codes for CASSEGGRGGTEAFF.

The chain carries TRBV4-1 and TRBJ1-5, with 7 bases identical to TRBD1. This CDR3 is 15 amino acids long. V gave up 3 bases and J gave up 5 bases; unmatched junction bases: 7. CDR1 and CDR2 (germline): MGHRA, YSYEKL. The CDR3 reads CASSQGGQLHQPQHF. DNA for the CDR3: TGCGCCAGCAGCCAGGGGGGACAGCTCCATCAGCCCCAGCATTTT.

The gene calls are TRBV5-1 and TRBJ1-1; D is uncertain. Deletions cut 2 bases from V and 1 base from J, with 6 bases between. The CDR3 is made up of 13 amino acids. Germline loops: CDR1 SGHRS, CDR2 YFSETQ. CDR3: CASSFDTNTEAFF. CDR3 DNA: TGCGCCAGCAGCTTTGACACGAACACTGAAGCTTTCTTT.

The genes are TRBV15 and TRBJ1-5; no clear D. V lost 0 bases and J 5 bases, leaving 14 bases between the germline ends. Looked up from germline, CDR1 is LNHNV and CDR2 is YYDKDF (reference sequence). The CDR3 runs to 16 residues. In DNA form, the CDR3 reads TGTGCCACCAGCAGAGATGAGGGTACCCGGGATCAGCCCCAGCATTTT. This encodes CATSRDEGTRDQPQHF.

This chain links TRBV7-8 with TRBJ2-3; D ambiguous. V lost 7 bases to trimming and J lost 8 bases, with 16 bases between them. Germline-derived CDR1 and CDR2 are SGHVS and FQNEAQ. This CDR3 has 13 amino acids. DNA of the CDR3: TGTGCCAGCACTCCCAATCCCCCGGGTACGCAGTATTTT. Its protein is CASTPNPPGTQYF.

This chain connects TRBV2 to TRBJ1-5; D gene unclear. The CDR3 sequence is 12 residues long. Looked up from germline, CDR1 is SNHLY and CDR2 is FYNNEI. Between the trimmed V and J ends, which lost 4 bases and 11 bases, there was a span of 12 bases. Here the CDR3 DNA reads TGTGCCAGCAGTGCCCAAGTAATGTCCCAGCATTTT. Translated: CASSAQVMSQHF.

The genes are TRBV4-3 and TRBJ1-6, with TRBD1 as a possible D gene (5 bases). The CDR3 has 14 residues. V was pared by 0 bases and J by 10 bases, with 10 bases between. Germline values: CDR1 LGHNA, CDR2 YSLEER. In DNA form, the CDR3 reads TGCGCCAGCAGCCAAGATTGGGGGGGGTCACCCCTCCACTTT. It yields the protein CASSQDWGGSPLHF.

The chain is built from TRBV6-1 and TRBJ2-1; no reliable D call. Deletions cut 7 bases from V and 3 bases from J, with 13 bases between. Germline CDR1 reads MNHNS; CDR2 reads SASEGT. The CDR3 sequence is 14 residues long. DNA of the CDR3: TGTGCCAGCACTTACGAGACCTTCTACAATGAGCAGTTCTTC. Translation: CASTYETFYNEQFF.

CDR3 amino acids: CASRPTGVTGYTF. CDR3 sequence (DNA): TGTGCAAGTCGCCCTACAGGGGTTACAGGCTACACCTTC. V gene TRBV12-2 combines with J gene TRBJ1-2; the D call in the table, TRBD1, was not verified against the DNA. TRBV12-2 is deemed a pseudogene. The CDR3 is 13 amino acids.

This sequence joins TRBV5-5 and TRBJ1-6, with 7 positions matching TRBD1. The germline CDR1 and CDR2 sequences are SGHKS and YYEKEE (reference sequence). Trimming took 4 bases from V and 7 from J; bases not matched to a gene: 11. CDR3 length: 16 amino acids. The DNA for the CDR3 is TGTGCCAGCAGCCCTGGTCCAGGGGGATACAATTCACCCCTCCACTTT. It translates to CASSPGPGGYNSPLHF.

The V and J genes are TRBV7-7 and TRBJ2-1; 9 bases are shared with TRBD1. Trimming at V came to 5 bases and at J to 3 bases, leaving 8 bases not matched to a gene. The CDR3 has 16 amino acids. Germline CDR1 is SSHAT and CDR2 is FNYEAQ (reference sequence). The CDR3 reads CASSPRLTGGYNEQFF. The DNA for the CDR3 is TGTGCCAGCAGCCCCCGCCTGACAGGGGGCTACAATGAGCAGTTCTTC.

The chain employs TRBV5-1 and TRBJ2-2, with D maybe TRBD1 (5 bases). Germline CDR1 is SGHRS and CDR2 is YFSETQ. This CDR3 spans 14 amino acids. V shed 7 bases and J shed 5 bases, with 15 bases lying between them. The DNA for the CDR3 is TGCGCCAGCGGGGTAATGCAGGGAACCGGGGAGCTGTTTTTT. Translated: CASGVMQGTGELFF.

This clone turned up a few times. The chain links TRBV7-9 to TRBJ1-6, with D possibly matching TRBD1 (6 bases). Trimming stripped 1 base from V and 10 bases from J, with 11 bases between. The CDR3 length is 14 residues. Germline V gene lookup returns CDR1 SEHNR and CDR2 FQNEAQ (reference sequence). In DNA, the CDR3 is TGTGCCAGCAGCTTAGGGGGGGCGGTGTCACCCCTCCACTTT. This gives the protein CASSLGGAVSPLHF.

The genes are TRBV9 and TRBJ2-7; possibly TRBD2 for D (6 bases). Trimming pared 3 bases from V and 2 bases from J, leaving 12 bases between. The CDR3 has 14 residues. Per the germline V gene, CDR1 is SGDLS and CDR2 is YYNGEE. CDR3 DNA: TGTGCCAGCAGCGGGCGGGACGGCACCTACGAGCAGTACTTC. Amino acid sequence: CASSGRDGTYEQYF. Complete variable domain (other parts from reference TRBV9 and TRBJ2-7): DSGVTQTPKHLITATGQRVTLRCSPRSGDLSVYWYQQSLDQGLQFLIQYYNGEERAKGNILERFSAQQFPDLHSELNLSSLELGDSALYFCASSGRDGTYEQYFGPGTRLTVT.

This clone was seen only a few times. The chain carries TRBV5-4 and TRBJ1-2; TRBD1 might be the D (6 bases). The germline gives CDR1 SGHNT, CDR2 YYREEE (reference sequence). V was trimmed by 4 bases and J by 8 bases, leaving 21 bases between them. This CDR3 is built from 15 residues. The CDR3 spells CASSEDSSGVRGYTF. DNA for the CDR3: TGTGCCAGCAGCGAGGACAGCTCGGGAGTACGGGGCTACACCTTC.

The chain couples TRBV6-5 to TRBJ2-5, with D perhaps matching TRBD2 (5 bases). Trimming removed 3 bases from V and 5 bases from J, with 10 bases in between. The CDR3 is 13 residues long. CDR1 and CDR2 (germline): MNHEY, SVGAGI. The CDR3 region is CASSYMGDETQYF. The CDR3 DNA reads as TGTGCCAGCAGTTATATGGGAGACGAGACCCAGTACTTC.

This chain uses TRBV2 with TRBJ2-7; D call uncertain. V was clipped by 4 bases and J by 7 bases, with 17 bases between them. The germline CDR1 and CDR2 sequences are SNHLY and FYNNEI. The CDR3 length is 14 residues. The CDR3 DNA reads as TGTGCCAGCAGTGCGGCGGCTCTCCGGCGGGAGCAGTACTTC. It specifies CASSAAALRREQYF.

The chain uses TRBV7-8 and TRBJ1-2, with 8 bases that match TRBD1. This CDR3 has 13 amino acids. CDR1 and CDR2 (germline): SGHVS, FQNEAQ. Germline trimming cut 0 bases from V and 11 bases from J; bases unmatched to any gene: 5. CDR3 sequence (DNA): TGTGCCAGCAGCTTAGCTTGGGACAGGCTGTACACCTTC. Translation gives CASSLAWDRLYTF. Filled out from reference TRBV7-8 and TRBJ1-2, the complete variable domain reads GAGVSQSPRYKVAKRGQDVALRCDPISGHVSLFWYQQALGQGPEFLTYFQNEAQLDKSGLPSDRFFAERPEGSVSTLKIQRTQQEDSAVYLCASSLAWDRLYTFGSGTRLTVV.